This T cell receptor beta chain was identified during a study of long-term antiretroviral therapy in people with HIV. Germline assignment: CDR1 GTSNPN and CDR2 SVGIG (reference sequence). The CDR3 is made up of 12 amino acids. V lost 3 bases and J 6 bases, leaving 11 bases between the germline ends. The immunoSEQ assay was v3.0, run at survey level. Using immunoSEQ multiplex PCR, the repertoire was profiled, and TCRdb retains in-frame clones only, with some absent. The sample lists more than 20,000 clones, roughly 94% seen once, with 2% to 2.5% in the top ten. This clone has just one count. The sample was unsorted PBMCs, taken more than 4.7 years after starting antiretroviral therapy. This clonotype was sampled from a woman aged 45-65 years with HIV. The rearrangement links TRBV30 to TRBJ1-1; tentative D call: TRBD1 (6 bases). CDR3 amino acids: CAWSPNRAEAFF. The DNA of the CDR3 is TGTGCCTGGAGCCCTAACAGGGCTGAAGCTTTCTTT.